A single sample is the source of the 4 T cell receptor beta chains below, sequenced in a study of a mutant IDH1 vaccine in newly diagnosed glioma. Time point described: week 23, last vaccination. Every vaccination contained 300 ug of the mutant IDH1 20-mer peptide and was paired with topical imiquimod. Profiling relied on immunoSEQ multiplex PCR, and the TCRdb table lists in-frame clones only, not all of them. The table shows approximately 67,000 clones, with about 80% occurring only once. These receptors are not linked to any known antigen. The sample consisted of PBMCs, taken from a glioma patient whose treatment included an IDH1 peptide vaccine. These receptors all stem from a man aged 18 to 29 with glioma.

This rearrangement joins TRBV7-6 to TRBJ1-1, with D uncertain. Germline-derived CDR1 and CDR2 are SGHVS and FNYEAQ. The CDR3 spans 11 residues. V lost 1 base to trimming and J lost 10 bases, with 7 bases between them. CDR3 region: CASSLDRVAFF. The DNA for the CDR3 is TGTGCCAGCAGCTTAGATCGTGTAGCTTTCTTT.

V and J are TRBV5-8 and TRBJ2-5; the D is unclear. CDR1 is SGHTS, CDR2 YDEGEE, per germline. The CDR3 spans 14 residues. The V and J ends lost 3 bases and 5 bases respectively, with 14 bases between them. The CDR3 DNA follows: TGTGCCAGCAGCTCCTCCGGGCCAAGGGAGACCCAGTACTTC. Translated: CASSSSGPRETQYF. Full variable domain (remainder filled in from reference TRBV5-8 and TRBJ2-5): EAGVTQSPTHLIKTRGQQATLRCSPISGHTSVYWYQQALGLGLQFLLWYDEGEERNRGNFPPRFSGRQFPNYSSELNVNALELEDSALYLCASSSSGPRETQYFGPGTRLLVL.

In its sample, this clone was seen a few times. The V and J genes are TRBV28 and TRBJ1-5; a possible D gene is TRBD1 (6 bases). The germline V and J ends were trimmed by 8 bases and 3 bases, with 11 bases remaining between them. The CDR3 is 13 residues long. Germline V gives CDR1 MDHEN, CDR2 SYDVKM. The CDR3 DNA reads as TGTGCCAGCTCGGACAGATTCAATCAGCCCCAGCATTTT. Amino acids: CASSDRFNQPQHF. The full variable domain, with the rest looked up from reference TRBV28 and TRBJ1-5, is DVKVTQSSRYLVKRTGEKVFLECVQDMDHENMFWYRQDPGLGLRLIYFSYDVKMKEKGDIPEGYSVSREKKERFSLILESASTNQTSMYLCASSDRFNQPQHFGDGTRLSIL.

This rearrangement joins TRBV5-6 to TRBJ1-1; 9 bases map to TRBD1. Unmatched junction bases numbered 2, after V lost 2 bases and J lost 3 bases. From germline, CDR1 is SGHDT and CDR2 YYEEEE. This CDR3 region has 14 residues. Here the CDR3 DNA reads TGTGCCAGCAGCTTAGGACAGGGGCACACTGAAGCTTTCTTT. Translated, it gives CASSLGQGHTEAFF.